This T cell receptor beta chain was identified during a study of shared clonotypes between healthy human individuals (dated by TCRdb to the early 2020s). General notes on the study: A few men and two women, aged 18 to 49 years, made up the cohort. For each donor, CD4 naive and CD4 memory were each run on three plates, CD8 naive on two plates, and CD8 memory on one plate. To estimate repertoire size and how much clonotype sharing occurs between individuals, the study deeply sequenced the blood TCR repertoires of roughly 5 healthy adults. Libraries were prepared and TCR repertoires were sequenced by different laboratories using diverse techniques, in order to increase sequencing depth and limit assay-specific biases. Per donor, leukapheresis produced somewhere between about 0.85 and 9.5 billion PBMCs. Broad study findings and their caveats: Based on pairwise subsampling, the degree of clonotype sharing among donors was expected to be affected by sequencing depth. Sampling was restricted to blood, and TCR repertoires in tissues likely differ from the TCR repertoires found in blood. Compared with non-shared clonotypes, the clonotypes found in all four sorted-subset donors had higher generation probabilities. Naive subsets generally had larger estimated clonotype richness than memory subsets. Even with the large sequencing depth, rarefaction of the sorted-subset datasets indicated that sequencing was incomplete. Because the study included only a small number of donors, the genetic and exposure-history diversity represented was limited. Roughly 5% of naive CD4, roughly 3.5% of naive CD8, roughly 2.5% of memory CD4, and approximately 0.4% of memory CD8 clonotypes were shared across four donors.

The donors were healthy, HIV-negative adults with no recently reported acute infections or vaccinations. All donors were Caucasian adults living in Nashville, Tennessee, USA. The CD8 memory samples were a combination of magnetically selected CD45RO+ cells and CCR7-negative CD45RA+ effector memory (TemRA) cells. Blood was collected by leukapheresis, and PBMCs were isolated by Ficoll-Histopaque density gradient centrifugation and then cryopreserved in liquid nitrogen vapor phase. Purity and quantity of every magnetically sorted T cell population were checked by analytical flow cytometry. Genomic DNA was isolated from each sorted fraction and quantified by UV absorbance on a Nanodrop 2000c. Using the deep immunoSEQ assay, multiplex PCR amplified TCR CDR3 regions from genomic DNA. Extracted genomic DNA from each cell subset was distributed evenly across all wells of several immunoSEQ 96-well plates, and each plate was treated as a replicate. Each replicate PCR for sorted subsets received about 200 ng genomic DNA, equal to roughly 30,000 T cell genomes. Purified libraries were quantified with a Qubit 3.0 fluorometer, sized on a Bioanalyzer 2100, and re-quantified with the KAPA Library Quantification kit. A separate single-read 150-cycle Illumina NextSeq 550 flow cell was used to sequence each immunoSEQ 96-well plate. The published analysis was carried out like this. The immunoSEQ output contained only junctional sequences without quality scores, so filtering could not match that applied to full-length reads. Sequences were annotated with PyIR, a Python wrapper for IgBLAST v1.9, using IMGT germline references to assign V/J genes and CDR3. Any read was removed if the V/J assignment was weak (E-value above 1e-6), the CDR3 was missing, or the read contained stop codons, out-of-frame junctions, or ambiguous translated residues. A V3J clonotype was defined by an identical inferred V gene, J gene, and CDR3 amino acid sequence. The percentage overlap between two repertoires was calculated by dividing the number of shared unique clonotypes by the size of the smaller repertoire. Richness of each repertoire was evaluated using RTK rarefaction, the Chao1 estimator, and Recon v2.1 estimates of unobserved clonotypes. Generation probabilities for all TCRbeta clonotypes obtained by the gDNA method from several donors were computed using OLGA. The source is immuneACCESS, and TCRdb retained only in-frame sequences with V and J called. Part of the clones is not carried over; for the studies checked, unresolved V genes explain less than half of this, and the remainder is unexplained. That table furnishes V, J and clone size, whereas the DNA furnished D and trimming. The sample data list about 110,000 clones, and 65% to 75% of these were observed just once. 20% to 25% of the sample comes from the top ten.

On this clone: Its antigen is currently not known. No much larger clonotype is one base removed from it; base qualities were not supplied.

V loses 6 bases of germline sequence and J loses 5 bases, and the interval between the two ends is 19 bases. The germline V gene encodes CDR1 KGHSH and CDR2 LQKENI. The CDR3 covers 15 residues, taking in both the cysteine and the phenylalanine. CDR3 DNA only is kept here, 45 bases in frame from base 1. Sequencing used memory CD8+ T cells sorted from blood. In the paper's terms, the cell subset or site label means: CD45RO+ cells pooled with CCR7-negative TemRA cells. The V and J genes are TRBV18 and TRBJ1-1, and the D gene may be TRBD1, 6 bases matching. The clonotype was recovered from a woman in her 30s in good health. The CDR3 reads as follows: CASSWMDLGGTEAFF. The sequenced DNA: TGTGCCAGCTCCTGGATGGACCTAGGGGGGACTGAAGCTTTCTTT.